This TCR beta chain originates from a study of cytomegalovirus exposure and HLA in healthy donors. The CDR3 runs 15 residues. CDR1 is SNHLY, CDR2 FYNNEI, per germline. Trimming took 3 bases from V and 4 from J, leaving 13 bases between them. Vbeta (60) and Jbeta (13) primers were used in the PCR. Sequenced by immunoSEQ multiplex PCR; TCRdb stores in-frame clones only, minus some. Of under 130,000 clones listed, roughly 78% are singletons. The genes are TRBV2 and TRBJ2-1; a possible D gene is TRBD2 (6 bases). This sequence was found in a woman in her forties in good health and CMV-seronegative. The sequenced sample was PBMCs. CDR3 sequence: CASSDRGGNYNEQFF. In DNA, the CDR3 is TGTGCCAGCAGTGATCGGGGCGGGAATTACAATGAGCAGTTCTTC.